This entry features one TCR beta chain sequence. Trimming pared 2 bases from V and 2 bases from J, leaving 9 bases between. The CDR3 runs 14 residues. The germline V gene encodes CDR1 MNHEY and CDR2 SVGAGI. This sample was included in a study of blood T cell repertoires in COVID-19. About the research overall: Some COVID-19 samples were acute and others convalescent; all came from the United States, Italy and Spain. T cells, B-cell-depleted T cells, or PBMCs provided the cDNA or gDNA that served as material.

Ages ranged from about 18 to 89 years, with residence in 24 US areas. As processed by the authors: Amplification with reference gene primers provided the estimates of nucleated cell counts. Profiling relied on immunoSEQ multiplex PCR, and the TCRdb table lists in-frame clones only, not all of them. That table gives V, J and clone size, and the DNA gave D and trimming. The table records approximately 300,000 clones, more than 90% of them present only once. V usage is TRBV6-5 and J usage is TRBJ2-5; possibly TRBD2 for D (5 bases). The receptor was isolated from a woman between 25 and 40 years old who had recovered from COVID-19. The specimen was PBMCs or T cells enriched from blood (not recorded which). As DNA, the CDR3 is TGTGCCAGCAGTTACGCGCGGGCACAAGAGACCCAGTACTTC. Its translation is CASSYARAQETQYF.